This is a list of T cell receptor beta chains from one sample in a study of T-cell memory formation after mild COVID-19. TCRdb called the 5' RACE reads again in MiXCR, with one record for every CDR3 protein. The repertoire holds a few hundred thousand distinct CDR3 sequences, with 20% to 25% as singletons. The sample was PBMCs or a T cell subset sorted from them (not recorded which). The receptors shown here come from a man between 18 and 35 years old who had mild COVID-19 (a few samples of this study predate the infection). Cell type and time point are not known. Both conserved end residues are part of each CDR3. D genes are given only for firm matches. Clone sizes are given selectively: once, few, many, or a class where the clone is expanded.

>TRBJ1-1|-|14|TRBD1|TRBV5-1
TGCGCCAGCAGCGAAGAGGGACAGGGAACTGAAGCTTTCTTT
CASSEEGQGTEAFF
>TRBJ1-6|-|15|-|TRBV5-4
TGTGCCAGCAGCTTGGCTGGCCCATCCCCTTCACCCATCCACTTT
CASSLAGPSPSPIHF
>TRBJ2-7|-|13|TRBD1|TRBV5-1
TGCGCCAGCAGCGCCGGACAGGACTACGAGCAGTACTTC
CASSAGQDYEQYF
>TRBJ2-2|few|13|-|TRBV5-1
TGCGCCAGCAGCTGGCTCAACACCGGGGAGCTGTTTTTT
CASSWLNTGELFF
>TRBJ1-3|once|15|-|TRBV7-2
TGTGCCAGCAGCTTCAGGGTTATATCTGGAAACACCATATATTTT
CASSFRVISGNTIYF
>TRBJ2-3|many|15|-|TRBV7-2
TGTGCCAGCAGCTTAGTGGACGGGAGCACAGATACGCAGTATTTT
CASSLVDGSTDTQYF
>TRBJ1-5|-|15|-|TRBV2
TGTGCCAGCAGTGGTATTGGGGGCAAGAATCAGCCCCAGCATTTT
CASSGIGGKNQPQHF
>TRBJ2-3|few|15|-|TRBV4-3
TGCGCCAGCAGCCAGAGACCCTTTTCGACAGATACGCAGTATTTT
CASSQRPFSTDTQYF
>TRBJ2-2|few|14|-|TRBV12-3/TRBV12-4
TGTGCCAGCAAGGTGGGGGTGAGCACCGGGGAGCTGTTTTTT
CASKVGVSTGELFF
>TRBJ1-1|few|12|-|TRBV24-1
TGTGCCACCAGTGTCGGGTCCACTGAAGCTTTCTTT
CATSVGSTEAFF
>TRBJ1-1|few|14|-|TRBV2
TGTGCCAGCAGTAGACGGACAGAAGGCACTGAAGCTTTCTTT
CASSRRTEGTEAFF
>TRBJ2-1|-|17|-|TRBV5-5
TGTGCCAGCAGCGTATCCGGGACAATCCTGGACGTCGATGAGCAGTTCTTC
CASSVSGTILDVDEQFF
>TRBJ1-2|-|19|-|TRBV7-2
TGTGCCAGCAGCCCTCATGGAACGATCGGACAACACTCCAACTATGGCTACACCTTC
CASSPHGTIGQHSNYGYTF
>TRBJ2-1|many|13|-|TRBV5-1
TGCGCCAGCAGCTTGAGTAGGGACAATGAGCAGTTCTTC
CASSLSRDNEQFF